Listed below are T cell receptor beta chains from one sample, sequenced in a study of blood T cell repertoires in COVID-19. Sequencing used immunoSEQ multiplex PCR; TCRdb keeps in-frame clones, though not all of them. Here the sample spans over 45,000 clones, 90% being singletons. The sequencing sample was made of peripheral blood. The receptor set was obtained from a man aged 70-80 years with acute or convalescent COVID-19. CDR3s include the opening cysteine and the closing phenylalanine or tryptophan. D genes are given only for firm matches. A clone size is listed for some rows: how often the clone was seen (once, few, many), or a class if it is expanded.

j_call | clone_size | d_call | v_call | cdr3_aa | cdr3_nt
TRBJ1-2 | NA | TRBD1 | TRBV19 | CASSDAGGEYGYTF | TGTGCCAGTAGTGATGCAGGGGGCGAGTATGGCTACACCTTC
TRBJ1-1 | NA | NA | TRBV29-1 | CSVEGSGNTEAFF | TGCAGCGTTGAAGGTAGTGGTAACACTGAAGCTTTCTTT
TRBJ1-1 | NA | TRBD1 | TRBV5-8 | CASSLGRGRTWTTEAFF | TGTGCCAGCAGCTTGGGCAGGGGGCGGACCTGGACCACTGAAGCTTTCTTT
TRBJ2-2 | NA | TRBD1 | TRBV19 | CATNQGVATGELFF | TGTGCCACGAATCAGGGGGTGGCCACCGGGGAGCTGTTTTTT
TRBJ2-7 | NA | NA | TRBV2 | CASSVEGDEQYF | TGTGCCAGCAGTGTTGAGGGGGACGAGCAGTACTTC
TRBJ2-1 | NA | TRBD2 | TRBV7-3 | CASSLIPGGYNEQFF | TGTGCCAGCAGCTTAATCCCGGGGGGGTACAATGAGCAGTTCTTC
TRBJ2-1 | NA | NA | TRBV4-3 | CASSQEGLNNNEQFF | TGCGCCAGCAGCCAAGAGGGGCTGAACAACAATGAGCAGTTCTTC
TRBJ2-1 | once | NA | TRBV7-9 | CASSFGLQGMGNEQFF | TGTGCCAGCAGCTTTGGGCTACAGGGAATGGGCAATGAGCAGTTCTTC
TRBJ1-3 | NA | TRBD1 | TRBV7-9 | CASSLATGGRSSGNTIYF | TGTGCCAGCAGCTTAGCGACAGGGGGAAGAAGCTCTGGAAACACCATATATTTT
TRBJ1-1 | once | NA | TRBV5-1 | CASSSGLQNTEAFF | TGCGCCAGCAGCTCCGGACTCCAGAACACTGAAGCTTTCTTT
TRBJ2-7 | NA | NA | TRBV28 | CASSLPRREQYF | TGTGCCAGCAGTTTGCCCCGGCGGGAGCAGTACTTC
TRBJ1-4 | NA | NA | TRBV2 | CASSEAGGGEKLFF | TGTGCCAGCAGTGAGGCGGGAGGAGGCGAAAAACTGTTTTTT
TRBJ1-2 | NA | NA | TRBV5-6 | CASSLVGGYGYTF | TGTGCCAGCAGCTTGGTCGGGGGTTATGGCTACACCTTC
TRBJ1-2 | NA | NA | TRBV28 | CASTKRPGFGYTF | TGTGCCAGCACCAAAAGACCCGGGTTTGGCTACACCTTC
TRBJ1-1 | NA | NA | TRBV19 | CASSIDRTAQAFF | TGTGCCAGTAGTATAGACCGGACAGCTCAAGCTTTCTTT
TRBJ1-5 | once | NA | TRBV11-2 | CASSLDRAQPQHF | TGTGCCAGCAGCTTAGACAGGGCTCAGCCCCAGCATTTT
TRBJ2-3 | NA | NA | TRBV9 | CASSVGNTGGSDTQYF | TGTGCCAGCAGCGTAGGCAACACGGGCGGGTCAGATACGCAGTATTTT
TRBJ2-5 | NA | NA | TRBV2 | CASSELRHQETQYF | TGTGCCAGCAGTGAGCTGCGTCACCAAGAGACCCAGTACTTC
TRBJ2-6 | NA | NA | TRBV7-2 | CASSLAGGSGANVLTF | TGTGCCAGCAGCTTAGCTGGGGGGTCTGGGGCCAACGTCCTGACTTTC
TRBJ2-7 | once | TRBD1 | TRBV3-1/TRBV3-2 | CASSRNLRTGTPYEQYF | TGTGCCAGCAGCCGGAACCTCAGGACAGGGACCCCCTACGAGCAGTACTTC
TRBJ1-5 | NA | NA | TRBV30 | CAWRAPDSSNQPQHF | TGTGCCTGGAGAGCCCCGGACAGTAGCAATCAGCCCCAGCATTTT
TRBJ1-6 | NA | NA | TRBV4-1 | CASSQDRGSPSPLHF | TGCGCCAGCAGCCAAGACCGGGGGTCACCCTCACCCCTCCACTTT
TRBJ1-1 | NA | TRBD1 | TRBV13 | CASSPDRGRLNTEAFF | TGTGCCAGCAGCCCGGACAGGGGCCGCCTGAACACTGAAGCTTTCTTT
TRBJ2-7 | NA | NA | TRBV5-8 | CASSLVAHAFYEQYF | TGTGCCAGCAGCTTGGTTGCACATGCCTTTTACGAGCAGTACTTC
TRBJ2-1 | NA | NA | TRBV11-1 | CASSWNRDNEQFF | TGTGCCAGCAGCTGGAACAGAGACAATGAGCAGTTCTTC
TRBJ1-2 | NA | NA | TRBV27 | CASSLRGRGYGYTF | TGTGCCAGCAGTCTAAGGGGCCGGGGGTATGGCTACACCTTC
TRBJ2-7 | NA | NA | TRBV18 | CASSPGAGGNTYEQYF | TGTGCCAGCTCACCGGGGGCAGGGGGGAATACCTACGAGCAGTACTTC
TRBJ2-1 | NA | NA | TRBV19 | CASSIDLAASSYNEQFF | TGTGCCAGTAGTATAGATCTAGCCGCCAGCTCCTACAATGAGCAGTTCTTC
TRBJ2-2 | NA | TRBD1 | TRBV29-1 | CSVSRTGDTGELFF | TGCAGCGTCTCCAGAACAGGGGACACCGGGGAGCTGTTTTTT
TRBJ2-1 | NA | TRBD2 | TRBV11-2 | CASSLVGGTSGGNEQFF | TGTGCCAGCAGCTTAGTCGGGGGGACTAGCGGGGGCAATGAGCAGTTCTTC
TRBJ2-3 | NA | NA | TRBV7-2 | CASSHDNHTDTQYF | TGTGCCAGCAGCCATGACAACCACACAGATACGCAGTATTTT
TRBJ1-4 | NA | NA | TRBV27 | CASSYSPFF | TGTGCCAGCAGCTACAGTCCGTTTTTT
TRBJ1-3 | once | NA | TRBV3-1/TRBV3-2 | CASSQVVGGTIYF | TGTGCCAGCAGCCAAGTAGTCGGGGGCACCATATATTTT
TRBJ1-2 | NA | NA | TRBV27 | CASSPGQNYGYTF | TGTGCCAGCAGCCCCGGACAGAACTATGGCTACACCTTC
TRBJ2-7 | NA | TRBD1 | TRBV11-2 | CASSPRQGSYEQYF | TGTGCCAGCAGCCCCCGACAGGGTTCCTACGAGCAGTACTTC
TRBJ2-7 | NA | TRBD1 | TRBV19 | CASSMGTGDYEQYF | TGTGCCAGTAGTATGGGGACAGGGGACTACGAGCAGTACTTC
TRBJ2-2 | NA | NA | TRBV14 | CASSQDWRDDTGELFF | TGTGCCAGCAGCCAAGATTGGAGGGACGACACCGGGGAGCTGTTTTTT
TRBJ1-1 | NA | NA | TRBV19 | CASSIEGLNTEAFF | TGTGCCAGTAGTATAGAGGGACTAAACACTGAAGCTTTCTTT
TRBJ2-2 | NA | NA | TRBV5-5 | CASSLGGLGTGELFF | TGTGCCAGCAGCTTGGGGGGGCTTGGCACCGGGGAGCTGTTTTTT
TRBJ1-6 | NA | TRBD1 | TRBV6-5 | CASSYGQGNTSPLHF | TGTGCCAGCAGTTATGGACAGGGCAACACTTCACCCCTCCACTTT
TRBJ2-7 | NA | TRBD1 | TRBV10-3 | CAIRPGQGWVGEQYF | TGTGCCATCAGACCGGGACAGGGATGGGTAGGCGAGCAGTACTTC
TRBJ2-3 | NA | TRBD2 | TRBV30 | CAWSPPPAGRTSTDTQYF | TGTGCCTGGAGTCCCCCGCCAGCGGGGCGTACTAGCACAGATACGCAGTATTTT
TRBJ2-5 | NA | TRBD1 | TRBV7-9 | CASSFGQGQETQYF | TGTGCCAGCAGCTTTGGACAGGGGCAAGAGACCCAGTACTTC
TRBJ1-4 | NA | NA | TRBV11-2 | CASSPRPAAGNEKLFF | TGTGCCAGCAGCCCTAGGCCCGCAGCTGGTAATGAAAAACTGTTTTTT
TRBJ1-1 | few | NA | TRBV27 | CASSPSTGREAFF | TGTGCCAGCAGTCCATCGACAGGTCGCGAAGCTTTCTTT
TRBJ1-4 | NA | TRBD1 | TRBV3-1/TRBV3-2 | CASSRTPGQGGEKLFF | TGTGCCAGCAGCCGGACTCCGGGACAGGGAGGCGAAAAACTGTTTTTT